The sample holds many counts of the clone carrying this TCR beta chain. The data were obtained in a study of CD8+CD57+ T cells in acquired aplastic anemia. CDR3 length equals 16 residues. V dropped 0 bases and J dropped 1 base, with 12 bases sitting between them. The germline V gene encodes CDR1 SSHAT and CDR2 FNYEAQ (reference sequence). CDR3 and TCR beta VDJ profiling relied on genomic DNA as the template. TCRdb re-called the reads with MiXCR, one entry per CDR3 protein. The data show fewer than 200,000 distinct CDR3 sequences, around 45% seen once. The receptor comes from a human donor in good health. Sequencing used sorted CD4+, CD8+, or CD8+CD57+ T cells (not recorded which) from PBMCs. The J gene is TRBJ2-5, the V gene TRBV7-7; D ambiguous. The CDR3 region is CASSLARRATQETQYF. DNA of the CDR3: TGTGCCAGCAGCTTAGCGCGAAGGGCGACCCAAGAGACCCAGTACTTC.